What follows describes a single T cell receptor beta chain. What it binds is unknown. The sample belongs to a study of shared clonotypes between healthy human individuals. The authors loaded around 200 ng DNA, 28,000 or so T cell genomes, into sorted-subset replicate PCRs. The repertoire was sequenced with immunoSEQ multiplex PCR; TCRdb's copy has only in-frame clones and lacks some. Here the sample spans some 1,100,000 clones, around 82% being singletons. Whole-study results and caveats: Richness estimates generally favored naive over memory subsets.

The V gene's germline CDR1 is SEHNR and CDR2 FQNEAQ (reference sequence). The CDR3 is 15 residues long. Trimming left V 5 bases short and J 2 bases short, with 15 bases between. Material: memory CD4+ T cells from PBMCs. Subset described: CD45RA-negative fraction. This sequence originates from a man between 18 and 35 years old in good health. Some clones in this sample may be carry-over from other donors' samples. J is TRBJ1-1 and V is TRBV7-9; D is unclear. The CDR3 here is CASSPGGRKNTEAFF. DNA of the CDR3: TGTGCCAGCAGCCCTGGCGGGCGGAAAAACACTGAAGCTTTCTTT.